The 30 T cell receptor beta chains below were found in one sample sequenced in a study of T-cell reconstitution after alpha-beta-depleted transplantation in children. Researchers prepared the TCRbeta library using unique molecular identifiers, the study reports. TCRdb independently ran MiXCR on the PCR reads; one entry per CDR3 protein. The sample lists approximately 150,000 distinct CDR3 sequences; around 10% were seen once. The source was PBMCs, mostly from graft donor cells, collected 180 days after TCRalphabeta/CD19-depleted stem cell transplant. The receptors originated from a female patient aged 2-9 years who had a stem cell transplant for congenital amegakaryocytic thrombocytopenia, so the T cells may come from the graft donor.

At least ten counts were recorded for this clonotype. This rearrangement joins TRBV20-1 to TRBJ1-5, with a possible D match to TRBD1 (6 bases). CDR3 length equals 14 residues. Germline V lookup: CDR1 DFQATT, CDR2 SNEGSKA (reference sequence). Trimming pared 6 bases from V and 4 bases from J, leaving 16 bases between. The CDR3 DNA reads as TGCAGTGCACTCAGGGGAGGAATAAATCAGCCCCAGCATTTT. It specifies CSALRGGINQPQHF.

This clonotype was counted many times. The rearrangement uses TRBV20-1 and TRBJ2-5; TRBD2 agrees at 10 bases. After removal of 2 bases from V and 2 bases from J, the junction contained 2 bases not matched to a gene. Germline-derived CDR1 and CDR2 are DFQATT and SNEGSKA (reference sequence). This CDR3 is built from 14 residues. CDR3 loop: CSARRLAGQETQYF. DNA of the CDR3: TGCAGTGCTAGAAGACTAGCGGGTCAAGAGACCCAGTACTTC.

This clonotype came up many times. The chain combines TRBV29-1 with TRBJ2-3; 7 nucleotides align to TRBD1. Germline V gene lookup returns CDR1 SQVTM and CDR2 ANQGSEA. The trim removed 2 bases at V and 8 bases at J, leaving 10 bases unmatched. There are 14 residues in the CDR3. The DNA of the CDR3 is TGCAGCGTTGAACAAGGGCTCGGGGACAGTACGCAGTATTTT. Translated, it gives CSVEQGLGDSTQYF.

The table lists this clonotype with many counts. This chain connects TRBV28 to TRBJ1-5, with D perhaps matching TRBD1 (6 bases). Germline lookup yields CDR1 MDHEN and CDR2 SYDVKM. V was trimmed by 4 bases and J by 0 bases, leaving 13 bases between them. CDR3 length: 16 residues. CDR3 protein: CASSYHGQYSNQPQHF. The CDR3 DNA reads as TGTGCCAGCAGTTACCACGGACAGTATAGCAATCAGCCCCAGCATTTT.

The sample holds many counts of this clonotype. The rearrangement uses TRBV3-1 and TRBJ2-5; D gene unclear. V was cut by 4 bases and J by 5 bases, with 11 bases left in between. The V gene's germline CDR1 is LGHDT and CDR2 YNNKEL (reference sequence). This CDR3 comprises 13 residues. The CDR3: CASSPNLRETQYF. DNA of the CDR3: TGTGCCAGCAGCCCAAACCTCCGGGAGACCCAGTACTTC.

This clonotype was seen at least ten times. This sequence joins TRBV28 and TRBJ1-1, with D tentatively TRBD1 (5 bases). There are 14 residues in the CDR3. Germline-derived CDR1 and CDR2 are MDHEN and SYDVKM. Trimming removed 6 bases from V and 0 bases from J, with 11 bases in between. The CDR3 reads CASSPGGMNTEAFF. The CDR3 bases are TGTGCCAGCAGCCCGGGGGGTATGAACACTGAAGCTTTCTTT.

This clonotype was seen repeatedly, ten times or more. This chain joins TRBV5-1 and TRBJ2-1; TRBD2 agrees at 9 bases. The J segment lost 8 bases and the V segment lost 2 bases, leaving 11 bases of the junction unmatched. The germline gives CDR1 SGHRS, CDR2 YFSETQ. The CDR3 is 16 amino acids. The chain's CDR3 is CASSFAPSGTSYEQFF. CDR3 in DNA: TGCGCCAGCAGCTTTGCCCCCTCTGGGACTAGCTATGAGCAGTTCTTC.

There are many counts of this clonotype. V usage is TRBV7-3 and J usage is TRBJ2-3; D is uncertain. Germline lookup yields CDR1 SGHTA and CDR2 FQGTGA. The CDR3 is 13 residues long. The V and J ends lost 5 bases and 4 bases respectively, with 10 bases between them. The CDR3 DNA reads TGTGCCAGCAGCCTAGACCCAGCAGATACGCAGTATTTT. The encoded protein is CASSLDPADTQYF.

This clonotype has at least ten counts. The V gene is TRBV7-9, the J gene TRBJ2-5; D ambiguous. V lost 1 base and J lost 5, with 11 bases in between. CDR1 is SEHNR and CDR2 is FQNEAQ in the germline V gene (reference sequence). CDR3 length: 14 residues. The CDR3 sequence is CASSLVPALETQYF. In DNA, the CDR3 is TGTGCCAGCAGCTTAGTTCCAGCGCTCGAGACCCAGTACTTC.

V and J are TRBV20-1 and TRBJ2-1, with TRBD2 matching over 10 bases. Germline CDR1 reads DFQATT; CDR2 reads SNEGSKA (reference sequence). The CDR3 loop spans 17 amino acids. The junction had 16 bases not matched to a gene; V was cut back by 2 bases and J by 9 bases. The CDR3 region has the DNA TGCAGTGCTAGAATAGGACGGGCTAGCGGGAGCTCAGCTGAGCAGTTCTTC. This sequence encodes CSARIGRASGSSAEQFF.

Here the CDR3 DNA reads TGTGCCAGTAGCTCGTCGCGTAACACAGATACGCAGTATTTT. It is translated as CASSSSRNTDTQYF. The rearrangement links TRBV19 to TRBJ2-3; D ambiguous. The CDR3 runs to 14 residues. Trimming left V 6 bases short and J 2 bases short, with 12 bases between. Germline values: CDR1 LNHDA, CDR2 SQIVND (reference sequence). Complete variable domain (other parts from reference TRBV19 and TRBJ2-3): DGGITQSPKYLFRKEGQNVTLSCEQNLNHDAMYWYRQDPGQGLRLIYYSQIVNDFQKGDIAEGYSVSREKKESFPLTVTSAQKNPTAFYLCASSSSRNTDTQYFGPGTRLTVL.

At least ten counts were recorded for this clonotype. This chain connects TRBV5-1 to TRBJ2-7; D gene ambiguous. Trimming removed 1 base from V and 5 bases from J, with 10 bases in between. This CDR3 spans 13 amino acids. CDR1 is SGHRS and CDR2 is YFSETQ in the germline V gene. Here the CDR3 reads CASSLLVEDEQYF. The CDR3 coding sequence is TGCGCCAGCAGCTTGTTGGTCGAGGACGAGCAGTACTTC.

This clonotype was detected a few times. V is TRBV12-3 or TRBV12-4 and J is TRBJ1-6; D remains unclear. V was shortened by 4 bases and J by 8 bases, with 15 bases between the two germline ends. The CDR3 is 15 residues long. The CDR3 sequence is CASSSKTGPHSPLHF. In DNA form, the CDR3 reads TGTGCCAGCAGTTCTAAGACCGGCCCCCATTCACCCCTCCACTTT.

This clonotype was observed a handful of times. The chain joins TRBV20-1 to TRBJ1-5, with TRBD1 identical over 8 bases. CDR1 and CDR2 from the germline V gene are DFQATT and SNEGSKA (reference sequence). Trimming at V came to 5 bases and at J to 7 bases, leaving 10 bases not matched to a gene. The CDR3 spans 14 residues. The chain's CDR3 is CSAPARQGIQPQHF. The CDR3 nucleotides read TGCAGTGCTCCCGCGAGACAGGGGATCCAGCCCCAGCATTTT.

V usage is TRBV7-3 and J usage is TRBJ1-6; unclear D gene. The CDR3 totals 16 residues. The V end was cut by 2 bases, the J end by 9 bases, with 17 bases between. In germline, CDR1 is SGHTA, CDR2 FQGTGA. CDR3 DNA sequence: TGTGCCAGCAGCTTACGGAAGGCAGGACGAGGTTCACCCCTCCACTTT. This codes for CASSLRKAGRGSPLHF.

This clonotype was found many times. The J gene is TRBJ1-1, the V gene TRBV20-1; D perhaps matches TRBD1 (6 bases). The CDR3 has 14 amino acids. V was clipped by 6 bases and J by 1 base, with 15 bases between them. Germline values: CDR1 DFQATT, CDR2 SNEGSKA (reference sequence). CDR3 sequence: CSAIPPGQNTEAFF. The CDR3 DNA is TGCAGTGCCATCCCACCGGGACAGAACACTGAAGCTTTCTTT.

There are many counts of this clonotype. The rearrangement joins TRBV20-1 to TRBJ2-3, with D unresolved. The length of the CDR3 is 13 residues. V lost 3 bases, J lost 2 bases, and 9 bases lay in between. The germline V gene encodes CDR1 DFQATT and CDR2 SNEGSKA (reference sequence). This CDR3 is CSASFPVTDTQYF. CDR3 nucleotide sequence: TGCAGTGCTAGTTTCCCAGTCACAGATACGCAGTATTTT.

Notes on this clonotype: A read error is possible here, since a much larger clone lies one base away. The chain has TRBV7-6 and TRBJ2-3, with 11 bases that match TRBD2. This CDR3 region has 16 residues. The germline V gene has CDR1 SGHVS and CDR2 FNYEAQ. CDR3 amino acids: CASSLGLAGFGDSQYF. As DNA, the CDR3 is TGTGCCAGCAGCTTAGGACTAGCGGGATTCGGAGATTCGCAGTATTTT.

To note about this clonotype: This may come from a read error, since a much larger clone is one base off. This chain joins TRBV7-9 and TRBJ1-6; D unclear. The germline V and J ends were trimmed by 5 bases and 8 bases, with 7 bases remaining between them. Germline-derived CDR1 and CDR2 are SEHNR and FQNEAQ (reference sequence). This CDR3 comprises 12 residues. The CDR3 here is CASSIEDSPLHF. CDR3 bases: TGTGCCAGCAGCATCGAGGATTCACCCCTCCACTTT. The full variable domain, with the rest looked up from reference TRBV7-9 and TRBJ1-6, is DTGVSQNPRHKITKRGQNVTFRCDPISEHNRLYWYRQTLGQGPEFLTYFQNEAQLEKSRLLSDRFSAERPKGSFSTLEIQRTEQGDSAMYLCASSIEDSPLHFGNGTRLTVT.

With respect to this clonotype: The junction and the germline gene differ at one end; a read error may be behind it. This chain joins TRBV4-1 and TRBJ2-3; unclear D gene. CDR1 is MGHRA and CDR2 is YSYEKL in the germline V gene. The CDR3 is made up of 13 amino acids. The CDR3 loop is CASIQVRTDTQYF. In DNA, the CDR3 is TGCGCCAGCATCCAAGTACGGACAGATACGCAGTATTTT.

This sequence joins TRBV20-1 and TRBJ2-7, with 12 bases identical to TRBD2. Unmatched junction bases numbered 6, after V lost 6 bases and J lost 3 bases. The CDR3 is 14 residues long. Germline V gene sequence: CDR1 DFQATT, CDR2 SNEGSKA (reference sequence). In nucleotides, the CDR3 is TGCAGTGCGGAATCTAGCGGGGGGGACTACGAGCAGTACTTC. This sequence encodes CSAESSGGDYEQYF.

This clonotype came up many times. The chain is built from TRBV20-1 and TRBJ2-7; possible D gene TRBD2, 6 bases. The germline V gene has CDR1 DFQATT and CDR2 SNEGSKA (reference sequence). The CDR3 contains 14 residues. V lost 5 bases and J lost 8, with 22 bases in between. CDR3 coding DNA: TGCAGTGCTGGAGGGCTACCCCGTTCTAGACAGCAGTACTTC. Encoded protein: CSAGGLPRSRQQYF.

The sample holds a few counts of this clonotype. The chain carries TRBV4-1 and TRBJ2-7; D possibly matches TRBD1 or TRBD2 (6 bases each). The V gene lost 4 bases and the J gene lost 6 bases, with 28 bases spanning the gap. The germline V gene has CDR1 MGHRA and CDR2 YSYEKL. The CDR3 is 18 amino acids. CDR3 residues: CASSPAPGGRGGFGEQYF. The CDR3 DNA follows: TGCGCCAGCAGCCCGGCCCCCGGGGGCAGAGGGGGGTTCGGCGAGCAGTACTTC.

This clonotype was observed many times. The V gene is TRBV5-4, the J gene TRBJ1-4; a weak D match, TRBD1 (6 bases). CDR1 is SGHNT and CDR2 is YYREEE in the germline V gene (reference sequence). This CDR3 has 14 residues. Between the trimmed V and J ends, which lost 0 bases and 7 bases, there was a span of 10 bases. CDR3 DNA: TGTGCCAGCAGCTTGGGGCAGGGGAGTGAAAAACTGTTTTTT. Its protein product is CASSLGQGSEKLFF.

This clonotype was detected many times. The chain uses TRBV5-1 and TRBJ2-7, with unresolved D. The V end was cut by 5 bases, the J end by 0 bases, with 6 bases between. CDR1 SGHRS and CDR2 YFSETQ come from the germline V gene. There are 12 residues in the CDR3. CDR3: CASSHSSYEQYF. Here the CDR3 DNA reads TGCGCCAGCAGTCACAGCTCCTACGAGCAGTACTTC.

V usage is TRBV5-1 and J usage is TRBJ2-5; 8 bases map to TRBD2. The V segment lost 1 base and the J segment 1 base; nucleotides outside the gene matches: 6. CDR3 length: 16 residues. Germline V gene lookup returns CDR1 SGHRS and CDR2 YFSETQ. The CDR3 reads CASSLSAGGRQETQYF. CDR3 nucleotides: TGCGCCAGCAGCTTGTCGGCGGGGGGACGCCAAGAGACCCAGTACTTC.

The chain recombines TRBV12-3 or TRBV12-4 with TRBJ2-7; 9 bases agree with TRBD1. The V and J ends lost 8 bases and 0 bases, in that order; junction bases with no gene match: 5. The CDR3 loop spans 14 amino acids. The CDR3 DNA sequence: TGTGCCAGCGGAACAGGGGGCTTCTCCTACGAGCAGTACTTC. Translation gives CASGTGGFSYEQYF.

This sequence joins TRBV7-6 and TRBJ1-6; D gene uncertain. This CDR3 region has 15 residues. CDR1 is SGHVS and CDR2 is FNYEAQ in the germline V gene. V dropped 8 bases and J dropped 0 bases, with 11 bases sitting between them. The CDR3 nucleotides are TGTGCCAGCCGCCTAGGGAACTCCTATAATTCACCCCTCCACTTT. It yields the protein CASRLGNSYNSPLHF.

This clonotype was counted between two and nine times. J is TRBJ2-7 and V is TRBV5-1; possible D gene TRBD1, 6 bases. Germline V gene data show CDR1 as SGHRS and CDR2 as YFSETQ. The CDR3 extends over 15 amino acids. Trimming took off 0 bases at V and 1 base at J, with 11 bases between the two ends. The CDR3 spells CASSLGGRGSYEQYF. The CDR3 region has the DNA TGCGCCAGCAGCTTGGGGGGGCGCGGGTCCTACGAGCAGTACTTC.

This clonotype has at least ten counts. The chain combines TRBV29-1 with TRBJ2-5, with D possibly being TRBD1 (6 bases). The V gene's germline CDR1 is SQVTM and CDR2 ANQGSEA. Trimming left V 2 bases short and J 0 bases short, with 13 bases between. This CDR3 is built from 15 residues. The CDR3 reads CSVESPRGYQETQYF. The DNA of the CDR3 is TGCAGCGTTGAAAGCCCTAGGGGGTACCAAGAGACCCAGTACTTC.